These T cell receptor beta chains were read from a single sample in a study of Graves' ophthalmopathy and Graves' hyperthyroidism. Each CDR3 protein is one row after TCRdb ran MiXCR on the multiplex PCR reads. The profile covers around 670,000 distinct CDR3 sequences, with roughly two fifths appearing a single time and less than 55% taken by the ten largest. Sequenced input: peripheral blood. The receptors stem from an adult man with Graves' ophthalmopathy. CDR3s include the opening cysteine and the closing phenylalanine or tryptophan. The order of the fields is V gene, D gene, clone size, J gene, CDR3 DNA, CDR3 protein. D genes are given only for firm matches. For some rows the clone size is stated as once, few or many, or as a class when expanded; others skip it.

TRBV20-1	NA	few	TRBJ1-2	TGCAGTGCTAGCCCCCGAGGGACCTATGGCTACACCTTC	CSASPRGTYGYTF
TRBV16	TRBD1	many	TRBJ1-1	TGTGCCAGCAGCCAATCAGCAGGGGGAACTGAAGCTTTCTTT	CASSQSAGGTEAFF
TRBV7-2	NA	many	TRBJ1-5	TGTGCCAGCAGCTTGAACTCTCAGCCCCAGCATTTT	CASSLNSQPQHF
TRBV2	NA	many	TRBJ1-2	TGTGCCAGCAGTTCCCCGACAGGCTCCCACGGCTACACCTTC	CASSSPTGSHGYTF
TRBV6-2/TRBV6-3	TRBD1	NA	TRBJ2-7	TGTGCCAGCAGTTTCGTACGGGACAGACCAACCTACGAGCAGTACTTC	CASSFVRDRPTYEQYF
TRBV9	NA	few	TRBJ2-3	TGTGCCAGCAGCGTTGGGGGGGCTGAGACAGATACGCAGTATTTT	CASSVGGAETDTQYF
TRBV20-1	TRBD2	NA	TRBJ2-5	TGCAGTGCTAGAGATCAGTTAGCGGGGAGCCAAGAGACCCAGTACTTC	CSARDQLAGSQETQYF
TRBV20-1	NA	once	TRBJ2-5	TGCAGTGCGACCCGGGAGCAAGAGACCCAGTACTTC	CSATREQETQYF
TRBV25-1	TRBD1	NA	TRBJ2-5	TGTGCCAGCAGACCGGGACAGGCGGGGAATCAGCCCCAGTACTTC	CASRPGQAGNQPQYF
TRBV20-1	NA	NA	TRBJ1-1	TGCAGTGCTATAGACAGTTCGAGGACTGAAGCTTTCTTT	CSAIDSSRTEAFF
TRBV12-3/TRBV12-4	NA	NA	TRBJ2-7	TGTGCCAGCAGACGCCAGGGACATCGATACGAGCAGTACTTC	CASRRQGHRYEQYF
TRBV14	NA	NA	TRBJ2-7	TGTGCCAGCAGCCAAGGCCTTTCGGGGACCTCCTACGAGCAGTACTTC	CASSQGLSGTSYEQYF
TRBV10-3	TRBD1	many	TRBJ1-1	TGTGCCTCCTCGGGACAGGGGGGATCACTGAACACTGAAGCTTTCTTT	CASSGQGGSLNTEAFF
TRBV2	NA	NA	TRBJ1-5	TGTGCCAGCAGTGACAGGGAGACGACCCAGCATTTC	CASSDRETTQHF
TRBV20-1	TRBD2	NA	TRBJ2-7	TGCAGTGCTCGGACGGATCTAGCGGGGGGGTACGAGCAGTACTTC	CSARTDLAGGYEQYF
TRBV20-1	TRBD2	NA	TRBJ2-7	TGCAGTGTACTAGCGGGAGTAGGTTACGAGCAGTACTTC	CSVLAGVGYEQYF
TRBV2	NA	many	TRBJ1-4	TGTGCCAGCCACCTTGCAACTAATGAAAAACTGTTTTTT	CASHLATNEKLFF
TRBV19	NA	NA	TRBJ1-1	TGTGCCAGTAGTTTTGGGGTTCTTAACACTGAAGCTTTCTTT	CASSFGVLNTEAFF
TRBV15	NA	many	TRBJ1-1	TGTGCCACCAGCAGAGGCGTCCCCGAAGCTTTCTTT	CATSRGVPEAFF
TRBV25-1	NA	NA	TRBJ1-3	TGTGCCAGCACCACAAGGATGGGAAACACCATATATTTT	CASTTRMGNTIYF
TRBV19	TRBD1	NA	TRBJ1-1	TGTGCCAGCCTAGAAGGGGGCGGAACTGAAGCTTTCTTT	CASLEGGGTEAFF
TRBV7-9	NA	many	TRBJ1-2	TGTGCCAGCATCCCCACCACAGGGTATAGGGGCTACACCTTC	CASIPTTGYRGYTF
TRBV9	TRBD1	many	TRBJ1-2	TGTGCCAGCAGAGCCGGACAGGGGAACTATGGCTACACCTTC	CASRAGQGNYGYTF
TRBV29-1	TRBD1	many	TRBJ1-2	TGCAGCGGTGGGACAGCCGAAATGGACTATGGCTACACCTTC	CSGGTAEMDYGYTF
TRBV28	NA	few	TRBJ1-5	TGTGCCAGCAGTCCCCGTTTATCAGTTAAGCCCCAGCATTTT	CASSPRLSVKPQHF
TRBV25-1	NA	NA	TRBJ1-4	TGTGCCAGCAGTGATAGTGCCGGGGCTGATGAAAAACTGTTTTTT	CASSDSAGADEKLFF
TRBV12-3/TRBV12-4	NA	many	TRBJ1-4	TGTGCCAGCAGTTTACAGGGAGGAGAAAAACTGTTTTTT	CASSLQGGEKLFF
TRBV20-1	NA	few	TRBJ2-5	TGCAGTGCCCTCGTGGGGGGGCGGGGGACCCAGTACTTC	CSALVGGRGTQYF
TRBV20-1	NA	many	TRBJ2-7	TGCAGTGCTAGGACTAGTTACGAGCAGTACTTC	CSARTSYEQYF
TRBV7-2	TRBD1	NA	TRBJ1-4	TGTGCCAGCAGCTCTAGGACAGGGTTGGATGAAAAACTGTTTTTT	CASSSRTGLDEKLFF
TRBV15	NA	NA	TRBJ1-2	TGTGCCAGCAGCCAAGGGGTCGGAATACGGGGCTACACCTTC	CASSQGVGIRGYTF
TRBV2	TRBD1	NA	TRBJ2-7	TGTGCCAGCAGTGGGTCACAGGGGGCGCCTCGGTACGAGCAGTACTTC	CASSGSQGAPRYEQYF
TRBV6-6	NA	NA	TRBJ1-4	TGTGCCAGCAGTTACGGCCAGGGACATGCAACTAATGAAAAACTGTTTTTT	CASSYGQGHATNEKLFF
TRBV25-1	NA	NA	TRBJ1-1	TGTGCCAGCAGTGAACAGGGTTCAATGAACACTGAAGCTTTCTTT	CASSEQGSMNTEAFF
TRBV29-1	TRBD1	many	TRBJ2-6	TGCAGCGTTGAAGCGACAGGGCTGGGGGCCAACGTCCTGACTTTC	CSVEATGLGANVLTF
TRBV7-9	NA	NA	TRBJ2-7	TGTGCCAGCAGCTTAGCAGCAGGCAGCTCCTACGAGCAGTACTTC	CASSLAAGSSYEQYF
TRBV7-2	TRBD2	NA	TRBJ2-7	TGCGCCAGCAGCCAGGGGACTAGCGGTATCTACGAGCAGTACTTC	CASSQGTSGIYEQYF
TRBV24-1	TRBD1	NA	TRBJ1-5	TGTGCCACCATGGAAGGGGGCGCAGGGCAGCCCCAGCATTTT	CATMEGGAGQPQHF
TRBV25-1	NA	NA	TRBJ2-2	TGTGCTATTCGGACAGACACCGGGGAGCTGTTTTTT	CAIRTDTGELFF
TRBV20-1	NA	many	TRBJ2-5	TGCAGTGCTAGACCCCGGGCTGCCCCCCAGACCCAGTACTTC	CSARPRAAPQTQYF
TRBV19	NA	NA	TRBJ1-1	TGTGCCAGTAGTATGGGACTGGAGAACACTGAAGCTTTCTTT	CASSMGLENTEAFF
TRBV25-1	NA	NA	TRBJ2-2	TGTGCCAGCAGTGAGTGGGGCTCGAACACCGGGGAGCTGTTTTTT	CASSEWGSNTGELFF
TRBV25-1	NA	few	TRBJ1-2	TGTGCCAGCAGCGGCAGGAACTATGGCTACACCTTC	CASSGRNYGYTF
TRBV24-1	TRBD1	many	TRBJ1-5	TGTGCCATCGAACCGGGACAGGTCAATCAGCCCCAGCATTTT	CAIEPGQVNQPQHF
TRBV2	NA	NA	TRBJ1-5	TGTGCCAGCAGTGAACAGGGAACGGACCAGCCCCAGCATTTT	CASSEQGTDQPQHF
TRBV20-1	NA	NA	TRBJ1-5	TGCAGTGCTATGGAGGGGAATAGCAATCAGCCCCAGCATTTT	CSAMEGNSNQPQHF
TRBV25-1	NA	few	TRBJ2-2	TGTGCCAGCAGCTTAGGTCTCCGACTATCGAACACCGGGGAGCTGTTTTTT	CASSLGLRLSNTGELFF
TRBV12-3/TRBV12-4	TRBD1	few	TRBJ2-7	TGTGCCAGCAGCCTCCAGGACAGGTCGATCGAGCAGTACTTC	CASSLQDRSIEQYF
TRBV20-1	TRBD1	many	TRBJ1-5	TGCAGTGCTAGAGATGTGGACAGGGGTTCCAATCAGCCCCAGCATTTT	CSARDVDRGSNQPQHF
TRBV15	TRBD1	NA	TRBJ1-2	TGTGCCACCAGCAGCCCACGACAGGGCCTATATGGCTACACCTTC	CATSSPRQGLYGYTF
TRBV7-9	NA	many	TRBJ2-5	TGTGCCAGCAGCTTGAGCCAGGCCCAAGAGACCCAGTACTTC	CASSLSQAQETQYF
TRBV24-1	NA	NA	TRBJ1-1	TGTGCCAGCTCACCACCGTTGGTCAGAAGCACTGAAGCTTTCTTT	CASSPPLVRSTEAFF
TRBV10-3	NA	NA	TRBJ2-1	TGTGCCATCAGTGAGTATAAGGGGAGGAATGAGCAGTTCTTC	CAISEYKGRNEQFF